This is a list of T cell receptor beta chains from one sample in a study of T-cell memory formation after mild COVID-19. MiXCR was run by TCRdb on the 5' RACE reads, yielding one entry per CDR3 protein. The sample has around 100,000 distinct CDR3 sequences, 22% seen once; the top ten hold approximately 40%. Sequenced material: PBMCs or a T cell subset sorted from them (not recorded which). Source of these receptors: a man between 18 and 35 years old who had mild COVID-19 (a few samples of this study predate the infection). Cell type and time point are not known. CDR3s include the opening cysteine and the closing phenylalanine or tryptophan. A D gene is named only where the DNA matches it firmly. Clone size is not always given. Where it is, it says once, few, many or a class for expanded clones.

TRBJ2-1 | TRBV6-2/TRBV6-3 | 16 | TRBD2 | NA | CASSYLTSGATNEQFF | TGTGCCAGCAGTTACCTAACTAGCGGGGCTACCAATGAGCAGTTCTTC
TRBJ2-2 | TRBV9 | 15 | NA | NA | CASSVEQGRGGELFF | TGTGCCAGCAGCGTAGAACAGGGTCGGGGCGGGGAGCTGTTTTTT
TRBJ1-1 | TRBV6-1 | 12 | NA | few | CASSPTGTEAFF | TGTGCCAGCAGTCCGACGGGAACTGAAGCTTTCTTT
TRBJ2-3 | TRBV27 | 17 | TRBD2 | NA | CASSPDYRGGSTDTQYF | TGTGCCAGCAGTCCTGATTATCGGGGGGGAAGCACAGATACGCAGTATTTT
TRBJ1-5 | TRBV5-1 | 15 | NA | NA | CASSLGLGSNQPQHF | TGCGCCAGCAGCTTGGGGCTGGGTAGCAATCAGCCCCAGCATTTT
TRBJ2-3 | TRBV6-5 | 15 | TRBD2 | NA | CASRRLAGGTDTQYF | TGTGCCAGCAGAAGACTAGCGGGGGGCACAGATACGCAGTATTTT
TRBJ1-1 | TRBV6-2/TRBV6-3 | 13 | NA | NA | CASSYSGATEAFF | TGTGCCAGCAGTTACTCAGGAGCTACCGAAGCTTTCTTT
TRBJ2-7 | TRBV10-2 | 12 | NA | few | CASSEGRHEQYF | TGCGCCAGCAGTGAGGGCAGACACGAGCAGTACTTC
TRBJ1-2 | TRBV20-1 | 17 | NA | few | CSARAAQGQDRLYGYTF | TGCAGTGCTAGAGCCGCCCAAGGGCAGGATCGGCTCTATGGCTACACCTTC
TRBJ2-7 | TRBV5-1 | 14 | TRBD1 | few | CASSLDGQGYEQYF | TGCGCCAGCAGCTTGGACGGACAGGGGTACGAGCAGTACTTC
TRBJ1-2 | TRBV29-1 | 17 | TRBD1 | NA | CSVERARGHVGNYGYTF | TGCAGCGTTGAAAGGGCCAGGGGGCATGTCGGGAACTATGGCTACACCTTC
TRBJ2-5 | TRBV6-5 | 14 | NA | NA | CASSHRGNQETQYF | TGTGCCAGCAGCCACCGGGGAAACCAAGAGACCCAGTACTTC
TRBJ1-2 | TRBV19 | 13 | NA | NA | CASSITATYGYTF | TGTGCCAGTAGTATAACAGCCACCTATGGCTACACCTTC
TRBJ2-1 | TRBV28 | 15 | NA | NA | CASSLLWRSYNEQFF | TGTGCCAGCAGTTTGTTATGGCGCTCCTACAATGAGCAGTTCTTC
TRBJ2-2 | TRBV4-1 | 17 | NA | NA | CASSPMGVLGATGELFF | TGCGCCAGCAGCCCCATGGGTGTACTAGGGGCAACCGGGGAGCTGTTTTTT